This T cell receptor beta chain was sequenced during a study of T cell responses to AZD1222 COVID-19 vaccine. Sequenced by immunoSEQ multiplex PCR; TCRdb stores in-frame clones only, minus some. This sample has about 86,000 clones, with roughly 86% found just once. CDR1 MNHEY and CDR2 SMNVEV come from the germline V gene (reference sequence). The CDR3 contains 17 residues. Deletions cut 6 bases from V and 5 bases from J, with 23 bases between. The TCR originated in an adult who received the AZD1222 COVID-19 vaccine. The chain couples TRBV27 to TRBJ2-1; D is perhaps TRBD2 (6 bases). Source: peripheral blood, taken 28 days after the second AZD1222 dose. DNA for the CDR3: TGTGCCAGCAGCCGGGGAGCCCAGCGGCCGGGGGACAATGAGCAGTTCTTC. This sequence encodes CASSRGAQRPGDNEQFF.